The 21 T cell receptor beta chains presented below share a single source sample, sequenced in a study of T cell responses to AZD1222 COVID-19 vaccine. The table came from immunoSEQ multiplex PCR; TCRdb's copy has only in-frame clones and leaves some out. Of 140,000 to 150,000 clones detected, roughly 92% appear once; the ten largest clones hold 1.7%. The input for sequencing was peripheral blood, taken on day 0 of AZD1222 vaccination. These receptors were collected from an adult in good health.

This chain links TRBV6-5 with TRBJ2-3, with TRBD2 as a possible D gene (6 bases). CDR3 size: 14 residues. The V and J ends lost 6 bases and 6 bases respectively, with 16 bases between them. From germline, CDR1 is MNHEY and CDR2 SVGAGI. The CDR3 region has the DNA TGTGCCAGCAGCGCGGGGATGGGATCCGATACGCAGTATTTT. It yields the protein CASSAGMGSDTQYF.

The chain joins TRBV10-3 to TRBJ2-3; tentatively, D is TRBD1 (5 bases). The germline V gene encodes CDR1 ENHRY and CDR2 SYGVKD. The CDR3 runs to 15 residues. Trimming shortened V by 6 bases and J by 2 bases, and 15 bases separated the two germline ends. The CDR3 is CAISDGPGNTDTQYF. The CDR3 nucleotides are TGTGCCATCAGCGACGGGCCAGGGAACACAGATACGCAGTATTTT.

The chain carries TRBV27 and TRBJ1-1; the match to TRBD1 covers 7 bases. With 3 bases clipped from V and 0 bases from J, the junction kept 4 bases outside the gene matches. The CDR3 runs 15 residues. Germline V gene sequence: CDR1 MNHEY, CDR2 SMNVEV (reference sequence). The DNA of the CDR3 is TGTGCCAGCAGTTTCGACAGGGATATGAACACTGAAGCTTTCTTT. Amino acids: CASSFDRDMNTEAFF.

CDR3: CASSQVPRGYEQYF. The CDR3 bases are TGTGCCAGCAGCCAAGTCCCTCGAGGCTACGAGCAGTACTTC. V and J are TRBV3-1 (or the pseudogene TRBV3-2) and TRBJ2-7; unclear D gene. Trimming removed 1 base at V and 3 bases at J, with 10 bases between. This CDR3 is 14 amino acids long. Germline V gene data show CDR1 as LGHDT and CDR2 as YNNKEL (reference sequence).

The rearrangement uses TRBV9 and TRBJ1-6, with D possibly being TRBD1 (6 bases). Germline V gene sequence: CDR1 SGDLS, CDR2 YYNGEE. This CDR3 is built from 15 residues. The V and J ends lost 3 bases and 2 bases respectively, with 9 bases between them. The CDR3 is CASSARDTYNSPLHF. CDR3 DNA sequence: TGTGCCAGCAGCGCCCGGGACACCTATAATTCACCCCTCCACTTT.

As DNA, the CDR3 is TGTGCCAGCTCACCTCTTGGACTAGCGGGAGGCCTGGAGGGGGAGAAGCAGTACTTC. Translating gives CASSPLGLAGGLEGEKQYF. V usage is TRBV18 and J usage is TRBJ2-7, with 14 bases matching TRBD2. V shed 3 bases, J shed 8 bases, and the junction held 18 bases outside the gene matches. The length of the CDR3 is 19 residues. The V gene's germline CDR1 is KGHSH and CDR2 LQKENI.

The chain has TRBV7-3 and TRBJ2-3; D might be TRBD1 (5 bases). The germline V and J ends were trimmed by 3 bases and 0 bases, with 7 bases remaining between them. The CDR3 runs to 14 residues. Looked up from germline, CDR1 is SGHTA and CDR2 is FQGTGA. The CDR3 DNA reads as TGTGCCAGCAGCTTCGACAGTAGCACAGATACGCAGTATTTT. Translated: CASSFDSSTDTQYF.

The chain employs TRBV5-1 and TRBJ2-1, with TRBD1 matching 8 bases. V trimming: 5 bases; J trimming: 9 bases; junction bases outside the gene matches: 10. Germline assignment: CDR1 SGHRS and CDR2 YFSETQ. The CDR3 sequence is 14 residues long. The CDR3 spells CASRGQGLEGEQFF. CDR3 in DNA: TGCGCCAGCAGAGGACAGGGTTTGGAGGGTGAGCAGTTCTTC. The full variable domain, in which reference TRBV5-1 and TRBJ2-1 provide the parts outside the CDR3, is KAGVTQTPRYLIKTRGQQVTLSCSPISGHRSVSWYQQTPGQGLQFLFEYFSETQRNKGNFPGRFSGRQFSNSRSEMNVSTLELGDSALYLCASRGQGLEGEQFFGPGTRLTVL.

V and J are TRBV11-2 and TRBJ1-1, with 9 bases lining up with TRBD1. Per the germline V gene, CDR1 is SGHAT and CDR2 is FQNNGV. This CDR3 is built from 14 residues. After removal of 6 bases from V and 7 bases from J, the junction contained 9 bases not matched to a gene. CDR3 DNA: TGTGCCAGCAGTCCAGACAGGGGGGTTGGTGAAGCTTTCTTT. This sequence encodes CASSPDRGVGEAFF.

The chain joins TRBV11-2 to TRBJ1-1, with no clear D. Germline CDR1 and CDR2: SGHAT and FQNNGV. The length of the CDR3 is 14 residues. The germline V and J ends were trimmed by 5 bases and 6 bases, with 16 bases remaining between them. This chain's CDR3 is CASSLRPPGPEAFF. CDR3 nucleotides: TGTGCCAGCAGCCTCCGCCCCCCCGGACCTGAAGCTTTCTTT.

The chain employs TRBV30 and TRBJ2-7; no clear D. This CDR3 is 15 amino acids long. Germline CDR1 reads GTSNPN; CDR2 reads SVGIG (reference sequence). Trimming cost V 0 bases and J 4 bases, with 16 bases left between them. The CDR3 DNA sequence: TGTGCCTGGAGTGTACCGGTCAGAAGCCTTTACGAGCAGTACTTC. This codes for CAWSVPVRSLYEQYF.

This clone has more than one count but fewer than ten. CDR3 protein: CSVGETGETQYF. The CDR3 coding sequence is TGCAGCGTTGGGGAGACAGGGGAGACCCAGTACTTC. V usage is TRBV29-1 and J usage is TRBJ2-5; TRBD1 matches 7 bases. The germline gives CDR1 SQVTM, CDR2 ANQGSEA. The CDR3 loop spans 12 amino acids. V gave up 4 bases and J gave up 5 bases; unmatched junction bases: 4.

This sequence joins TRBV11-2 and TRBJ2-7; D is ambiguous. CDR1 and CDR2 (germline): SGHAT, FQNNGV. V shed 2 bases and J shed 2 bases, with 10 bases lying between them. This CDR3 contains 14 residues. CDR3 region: CASSLLTVAYEQYF. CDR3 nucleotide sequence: TGTGCCAGCAGCTTACTCACGGTGGCCTACGAGCAGTACTTC.

In DNA form, the CDR3 reads TGTGCCAGCAGTTACGACTCTCATAGTACTTCACCCCTCCACTTT. Amino acid sequence: CASSYDSHSTSPLHF. The chain links TRBV6-5 to TRBJ1-6; D not certain. Trimming left V 2 bases short and J 9 bases short, with 14 bases between. The V gene's germline CDR1 is MNHEY and CDR2 SVGAGI. This CDR3 has 15 residues.

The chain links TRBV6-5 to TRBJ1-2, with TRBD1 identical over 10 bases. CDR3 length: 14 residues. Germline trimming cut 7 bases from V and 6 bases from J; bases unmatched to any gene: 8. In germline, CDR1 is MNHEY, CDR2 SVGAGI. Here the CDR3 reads CASNFDRGLDGYTF. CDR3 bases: TGTGCCAGCAACTTTGACAGGGGGCTTGATGGCTACACCTTC.

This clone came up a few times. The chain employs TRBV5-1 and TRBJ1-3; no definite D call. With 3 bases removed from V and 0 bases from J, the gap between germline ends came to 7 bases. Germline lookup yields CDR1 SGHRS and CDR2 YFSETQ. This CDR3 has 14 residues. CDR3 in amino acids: CASSSLTSGNTIYF. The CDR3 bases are TGCGCCAGCAGCTCTCTGACCTCTGGAAACACCATATATTTT.

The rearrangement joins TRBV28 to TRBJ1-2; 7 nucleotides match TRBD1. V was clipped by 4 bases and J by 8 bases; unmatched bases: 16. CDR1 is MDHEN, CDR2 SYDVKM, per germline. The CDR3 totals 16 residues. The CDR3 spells CASSSPQGAGGGGYTF. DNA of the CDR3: TGTGCCAGCAGTTCCCCCCAAGGGGCAGGGGGAGGGGGCTACACCTTC.

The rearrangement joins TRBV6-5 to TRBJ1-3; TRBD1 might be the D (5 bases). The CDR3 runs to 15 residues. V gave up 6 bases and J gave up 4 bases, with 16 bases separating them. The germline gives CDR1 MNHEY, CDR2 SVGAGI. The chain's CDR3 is CASRQLGATGNTIYF. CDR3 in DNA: TGTGCCAGCAGACAATTAGGGGCAACAGGAAACACCATATATTTT.

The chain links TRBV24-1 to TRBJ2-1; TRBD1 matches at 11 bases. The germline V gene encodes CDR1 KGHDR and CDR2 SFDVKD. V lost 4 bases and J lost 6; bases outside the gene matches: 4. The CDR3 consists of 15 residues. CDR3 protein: CATSDLGTGGNEQFF. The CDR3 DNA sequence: TGTGCCACCAGTGACCTAGGGACAGGGGGCAATGAGCAGTTCTTC.

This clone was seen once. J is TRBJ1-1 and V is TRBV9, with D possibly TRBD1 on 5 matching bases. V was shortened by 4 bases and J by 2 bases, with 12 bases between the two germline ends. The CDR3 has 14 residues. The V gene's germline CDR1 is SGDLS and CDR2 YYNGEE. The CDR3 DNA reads TGTGCCAGCAGCTCTGGGGACGGAAACACTGAAGCTTTCTTT. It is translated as CASSSGDGNTEAFF. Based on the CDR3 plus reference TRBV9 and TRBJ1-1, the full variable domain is DSGVTQTPKHLITATGQRVTLRCSPRSGDLSVYWYQQSLDQGLQFLIQYYNGEERAKGNILERFSAQQFPDLHSELNLSSLELGDSALYFCASSSGDGNTEAFFGQGTRLTVV.

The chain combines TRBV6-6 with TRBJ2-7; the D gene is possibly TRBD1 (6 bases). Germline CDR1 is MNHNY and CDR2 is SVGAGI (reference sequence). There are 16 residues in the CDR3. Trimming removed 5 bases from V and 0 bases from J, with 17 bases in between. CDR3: CASSPPGATRSYEQYF. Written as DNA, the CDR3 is TGTGCCAGCAGTCCCCCAGGGGCGACCCGCTCCTACGAGCAGTACTTC.